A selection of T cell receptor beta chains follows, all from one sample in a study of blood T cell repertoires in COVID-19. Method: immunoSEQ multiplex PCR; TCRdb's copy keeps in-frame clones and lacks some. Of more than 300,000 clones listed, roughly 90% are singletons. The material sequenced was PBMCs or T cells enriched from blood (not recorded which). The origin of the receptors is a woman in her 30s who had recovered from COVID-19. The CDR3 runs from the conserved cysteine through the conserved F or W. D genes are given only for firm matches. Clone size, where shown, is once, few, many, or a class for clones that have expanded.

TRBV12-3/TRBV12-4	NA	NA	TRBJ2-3	CASSYSYTQYF	TGTGCCAGCAGTTACAGCTATACGCAGTATTTT
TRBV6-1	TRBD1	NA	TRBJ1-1	CASSEIGQGRTEAFF	TGTGCCAGCAGTGAAATAGGACAGGGACGTACTGAAGCTTTCTTT
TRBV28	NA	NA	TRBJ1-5	CASSLRQGNQPQHF	TGTGCCAGCAGTTTAAGGCAGGGCAATCAGCCCCAGCATTTT
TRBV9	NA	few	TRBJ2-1	CASSVGQPNEQFF	TGTGCCAGCAGCGTTGGACAGCCCAATGAGCAGTTCTTC
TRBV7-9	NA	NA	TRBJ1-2	CASSPPGGAGGYTF	TGTGCCAGCAGCCCACCCGGGGGGGCTGGTGGCTACACCTTC
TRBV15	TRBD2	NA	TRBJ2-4	CATSREGLGAKNIQYF	TGTGCCACCAGCAGAGAGGGACTAGGGGCCAAAAACATTCAGTACTTC
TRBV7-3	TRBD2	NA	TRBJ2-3	CASSSSGGTDTQYF	TGTGCCAGCAGCTCAAGCGGGGGCACAGATACGCAGTATTTT
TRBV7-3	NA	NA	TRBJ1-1	CASSLYGRGNTEAFF	TGTGCCAGCAGCTTATACGGCAGGGGGAACACTGAAGCTTTCTTT
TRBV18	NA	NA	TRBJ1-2	CASSPDGTVYGYTF	TGTGCCAGCTCACCAGATGGCACCGTGTATGGCTACACCTTC
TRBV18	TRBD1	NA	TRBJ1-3	CASSLRAPDRGAGNTIYF	TGTGCCAGCTCATTGCGAGCGCCGGACAGGGGCGCTGGAAACACCATATATTTT
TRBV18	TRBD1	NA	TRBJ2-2	CASSPGTGDGRELFF	TGTGCCAGCTCACCCGGGACAGGGGATGGAAGGGAGCTGTTTTTT
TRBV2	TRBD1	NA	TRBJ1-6	CASSETGQGAYSPLHF	TGTGCCAGCAGTGAAACGGGACAGGGGGCGTATTCACCCCTCCACTTT
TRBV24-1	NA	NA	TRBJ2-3	CATSEIRRGADTQYF	TGTGCCACCTCAGAAATCAGGAGGGGTGCAGATACGCAGTATTTT
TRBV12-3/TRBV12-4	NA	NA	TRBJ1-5	CASRRVGSQPQHF	TGTGCCAGCAGAAGAGTAGGGAGCCAGCCCCAGCATTTT
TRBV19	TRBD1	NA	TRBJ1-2	CASSISDRAYGYTF	TGTGCCAGTAGTATTTCGGACAGGGCTTATGGCTACACCTTC
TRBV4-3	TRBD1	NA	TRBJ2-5	CASSPPTGTGLETQYF	TGCGCCAGCAGCCCGCCGACAGGGACGGGGTTGGAGACCCAGTACTTC
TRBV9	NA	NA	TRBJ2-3	CASSVGGVMYTDTQYF	TGTGCCAGCAGCGTAGGGGGAGTTATGTACACAGATACGCAGTATTTT
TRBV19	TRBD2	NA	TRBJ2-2	CASSKLAGGQGTGELFF	TGTGCCAGTAGTAAACTAGCGGGGGGGCAAGGCACCGGGGAGCTGTTTTTT
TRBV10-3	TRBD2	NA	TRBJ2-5	CATRSGGAGETQYF	TGTGCCACACGGAGCGGGGGGGCGGGGGAGACCCAGTACTTC
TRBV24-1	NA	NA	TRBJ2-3	CATSDPQGLRDTQYF	TGTGCCACCAGTGATCCGCAGGGGCTTAGGGATACGCAGTATTTT
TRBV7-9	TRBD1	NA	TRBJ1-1	CASSMGQVNTEAFF	TGTGCCAGCAGCATGGGACAGGTTAACACTGAAGCTTTCTTT
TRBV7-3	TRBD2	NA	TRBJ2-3	CASSLGASGRNTDTQYF	TGTGCCAGCAGCTTAGGGGCTAGCGGGCGCAACACAGATACGCAGTATTTT
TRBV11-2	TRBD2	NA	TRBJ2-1	CASSSSGGGNEQFF	TGTGCCAGCAGCTCCAGCGGGGGGGGCAATGAGCAGTTCTTC
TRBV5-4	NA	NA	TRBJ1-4	CASSLAYGAGEKLFF	TGTGCCAGCAGCTTGGCCTATGGGGCGGGGGAAAAACTGTTTTTT
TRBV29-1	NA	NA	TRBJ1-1	CSVEARLNTEAFF	TGCAGCGTTGAGGCCCGCCTCAACACTGAAGCTTTCTTT
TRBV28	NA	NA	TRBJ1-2	CASSLEGHRGYTF	TGTGCCAGCAGTTTGGAGGGGCATCGTGGCTACACCTTC
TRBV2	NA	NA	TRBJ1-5	CASSGQPNQPQHF	TGTGCCAGCAGCGGACAGCCCAATCAGCCCCAGCATTTT
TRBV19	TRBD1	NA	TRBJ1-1	CASSRTGNTEAFF	TGTGCCAGTAGCAGGACAGGCAATACTGAAGCTTTCTTT
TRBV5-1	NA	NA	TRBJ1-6	CASSLSGPRGNSPLHF	TGCGCCAGCAGCTTGAGTGGGCCCCGTGGGAATTCACCCCTCCACTTT
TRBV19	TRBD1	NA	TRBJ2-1	CASSRGQGLNEQFF	TGTGCCAGTAGTAGAGGACAGGGGCTCAATGAGCAGTTCTTC
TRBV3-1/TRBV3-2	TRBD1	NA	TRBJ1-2	CASRAGTEDGYTF	TGTGCCAGCAGGGCCGGGACAGAGGATGGCTACACCTTC
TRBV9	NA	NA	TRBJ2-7	CASSPNLGRDVGNEQYF	TGTGCCAGCAGCCCCAACCTGGGGAGAGACGTTGGAAACGAGCAGTACTTC
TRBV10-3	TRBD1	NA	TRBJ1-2	CAIRTGEGNYGYTF	TGTGCCATCAGGACAGGGGAAGGCAACTATGGCTACACCTTC
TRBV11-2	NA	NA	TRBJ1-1	CASSLVGDTEAFF	TGTGCCAGCAGCCTAGTAGGGGACACTGAAGCTTTCTTT
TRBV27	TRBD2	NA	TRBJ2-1	CASSFLGGGTSPTNEQFF	TGTGCCAGCAGTTTTCTCGGGGGAGGGACTAGCCCGACAAATGAGCAGTTCTTC
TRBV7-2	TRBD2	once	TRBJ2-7	CASSGRSGGAIEQYF	TGTGCCAGCAGCGGGCGTAGCGGGGGGGCCATCGAGCAGTACTTC
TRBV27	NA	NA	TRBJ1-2	CATSPDISNYGYTF	TGTGCCACCTCACCGGACATTTCTAACTATGGCTACACCTTC
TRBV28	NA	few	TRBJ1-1	CASVGGTEAFF	TGTGCCAGCGTGGGGGGCACTGAAGCTTTCTTT
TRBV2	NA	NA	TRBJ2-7	CASSVYEQYF	TGTGCCAGCAGCGTCTACGAGCAGTACTTC
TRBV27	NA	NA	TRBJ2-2	CASSSGQRVTGELFF	TGTGCCAGCAGTTCCGGACAGAGGGTCACCGGGGAGCTGTTTTTT
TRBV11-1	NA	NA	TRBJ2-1	CASGEGYYNEQFF	TGTGCCAGCGGAGAGGGTTACTACAATGAGCAGTTCTTC
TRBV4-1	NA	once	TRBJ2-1	CASSHGDRNEQFF	TGCGCCAGCAGCCACGGCGACAGGAATGAGCAGTTCTTC
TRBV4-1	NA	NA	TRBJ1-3	CASSPIQGIGNTIYF	TGCGCCAGCAGCCCAATACAGGGTATTGGAAACACCATATATTTT
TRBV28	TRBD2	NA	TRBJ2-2	CASSLGASGRTGELFF	TGTGCCAGCAGTTTAGGCGCTAGCGGGAGGACCGGGGAGCTGTTTTTT
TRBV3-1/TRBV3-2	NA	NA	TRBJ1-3	CASSPHKQPSSGNTIYF	TGTGCCAGCAGCCCACACAAACAGCCCAGCTCTGGAAACACCATATATTTT
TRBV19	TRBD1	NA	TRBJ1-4	CASSGPDRGNEKLFF	TGTGCCAGTAGTGGACCCGACAGGGGAAATGAAAAACTGTTTTTT
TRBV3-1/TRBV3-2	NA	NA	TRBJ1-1	CASRDTGNTEAFF	TGTGCCAGCAGGGATACAGGGAACACTGAAGCTTTCTTT
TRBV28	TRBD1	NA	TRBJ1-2	CASSTWDRGNYGYTF	TGTGCCAGCAGCACCTGGGACAGGGGTAACTATGGCTACACCTTC
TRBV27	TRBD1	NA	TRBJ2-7	CASSSADREAYEQYF	TGTGCCAGCAGTTCCGCGGACAGGGAGGCCTACGAGCAGTACTTC
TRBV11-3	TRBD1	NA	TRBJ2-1	CASSLLDDRGFYNEQFF	TGTGCCAGCAGCTTACTGGATGACAGGGGATTCTACAATGAGCAGTTCTTC
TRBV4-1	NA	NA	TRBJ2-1	CASSQMTIDEQFF	TGCGCCAGCAGCCAGATGACTATAGATGAGCAGTTCTTC
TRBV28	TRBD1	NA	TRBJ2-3	CASRGTGGDTQYF	TGTGCCAGCAGGGGGACAGGGGGCGACACGCAGTATTTT